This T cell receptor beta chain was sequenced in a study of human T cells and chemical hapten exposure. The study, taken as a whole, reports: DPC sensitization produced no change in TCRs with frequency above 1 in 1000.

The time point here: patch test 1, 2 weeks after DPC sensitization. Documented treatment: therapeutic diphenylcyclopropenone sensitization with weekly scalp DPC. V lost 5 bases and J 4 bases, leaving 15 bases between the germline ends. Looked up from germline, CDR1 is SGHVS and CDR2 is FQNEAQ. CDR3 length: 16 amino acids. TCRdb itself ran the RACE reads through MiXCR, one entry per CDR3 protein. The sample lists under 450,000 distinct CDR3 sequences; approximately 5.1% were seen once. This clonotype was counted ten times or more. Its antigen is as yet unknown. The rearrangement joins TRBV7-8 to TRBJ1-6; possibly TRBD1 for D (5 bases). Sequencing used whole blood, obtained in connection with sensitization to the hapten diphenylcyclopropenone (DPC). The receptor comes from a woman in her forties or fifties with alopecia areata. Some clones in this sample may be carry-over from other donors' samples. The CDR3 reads CASSKNRPPYNSPLHF. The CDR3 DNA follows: TGTGCCAGCAGCAAAAACAGGCCCCCTTATAATTCACCCCTCCACTTT.